This T cell receptor beta chain is from a study of T cells in Graves' hyperthyroidism and ophthalmopathy. Remarks on this clonotype: At one end the junction does not follow the germline gene, possibly because of a read error.

CDR1 GTSNPN and CDR2 SVGIG come from the germline V gene (reference sequence). This CDR3 is built from 15 residues. From RNA transcripts, TCR beta CDR3 regions were amplified. Researchers ran a first-round RT-PCR on the TCR CDR3 using the HTBI primer set. TCRdb redid the calling of the multiplex PCR reads with MiXCR, one entry per CDR3 protein. The table lists 450,000 to 650,000 distinct CDR3 sequences, about a fifth of them singletons. Sequenced input: blood. The receptor comes from a man aged 18 to 30 with Graves' hyperthyroidism. V gene TRBV30 combines with J gene TRBJ2-2, with D possibly TRBD2 on 6 matching bases. The CDR3 is CAWSVGGVGGGDLFF. CDR3 in DNA: TGTGCCTGGAGTGTAGGAGGGGTCGGAGGCGGGGATCTGTTTTTT.